Listed here are 19 T cell receptor beta chains from one sample, sequenced in a study of cytomegalovirus exposure and HLA in healthy donors. Primers for the PCR totalled 60 Vbeta and 13 Jbeta. Clones were sequenced by immunoSEQ multiplex PCR, and TCRdb holds only the in-frame ones, with some missing. Of just over 150,000 clones in the sample, 65% to 85% were seen once. Sequenced sample: PBMCs. These receptors were obtained from a male donor in good health and CMV-seropositive.

The chain couples TRBV29-1 to TRBJ1-1, with D unresolved. This CDR3 contains 14 residues. Between the trimmed V and J ends, which lost 7 bases and 2 bases, there was a span of 17 bases. The V gene's germline CDR1 is SQVTM and CDR2 ANQGSEA. CDR3 nucleotides: TGCAGCGCCCCTGGAGCTAATATAAACACTGAAGCTTTCTTT. Its protein is CSAPGANINTEAFF.

The rearrangement uses TRBV5-1 and TRBJ1-1; 10 nucleotides match TRBD1. Trimming took 4 bases from V and 8 from J; bases not matched to a gene: 8. The germline V gene has CDR1 SGHRS and CDR2 YFSETQ. CDR3 length equals 14 residues. The CDR3 protein is CASSPQTGGLEAFF. For the CDR3, the DNA is TGCGCCAGCAGCCCCCAGACAGGGGGCCTCGAAGCTTTCTTT. The whole variable domain, filled in from reference TRBV5-1 and TRBJ1-1, reads KAGVTQTPRYLIKTRGQQVTLSCSPISGHRSVSWYQQTPGQGLQFLFEYFSETQRNKGNFPGRFSGRQFSNSRSEMNVSTLELGDSALYLCASSPQTGGLEAFFGQGTRLTVV.

The genes are TRBV27 and TRBJ2-5; 8 positions match TRBD1. Judging by the DNA end, TRBJ2-7 fits better; the J call may be wrong. The CDR3 contains 13 residues. Germline V CDR1 and CDR2: MNHEY, SMNVEV (reference sequence). CDR3 sequence (DNA): TGTGCCAGCAGGTTCGACAGGGGAAGCGAGCAGTACTTC. Translating gives CASRFDRGSEQYF.

This chain uses TRBV29-1 with TRBJ2-6; 12 bases line up with TRBD1. CDR3 size: 17 residues. Germline V CDR1 and CDR2: SQVTM, ANQGSEA. The V gene end was trimmed by 6 bases and the J gene end by 2 bases; junction bases not matched to a gene: 8. The CDR3 nucleotides read TGCAGCGTCCGGGACAGGGGGCCTCTTCCTGGGGCCAACGTCCTGACTTTC. Protein sequence: CSVRDRGPLPGANVLTF.

A single count supports this clone. V usage is TRBV7-8 and J usage is TRBJ2-1, with D maybe TRBD2 (6 bases). The ends were cut back, 1 base at V and 1 base at J, with 11 bases in the middle. Germline assignment: CDR1 SGHVS and CDR2 FQNEAQ. This CDR3 has 16 amino acids. The CDR3: CASSLGRDSSYNEQFF. CDR3 in DNA: TGTGCCAGCAGCTTAGGACGGGACTCTTCCTACAATGAGCAGTTCTTC.

The chain combines TRBV9 with TRBJ1-1; D not resolved. CDR3 length: 13 residues. V lost 0 bases, J lost 0 bases, and 3 bases lay in between. CDR1 and CDR2 (germline): SGDLS, YYNGEE. CDR3 DNA: TGTGCCAGCAGCGTAGCAATGAACACTGAAGCTTTCTTT. Protein sequence: CASSVAMNTEAFF.

This clone appeared a single time. This chain uses TRBV7-2 with TRBJ2-1; possible D gene TRBD2, 6 bases. The CDR3 sequence is 11 residues long. The germline gives CDR1 SGHTA, CDR2 FQGNSA. V lost 4 bases to trimming and J lost 11 bases, with 9 bases between them. The CDR3 sequence is CASSSGGKQFF. DNA of the CDR3: TGTGCCAGCAGCTCGGGCGGGAAGCAGTTCTTC.

The chain carries TRBV19 and TRBJ1-5; no firm D call. In germline, CDR1 is LNHDA, CDR2 SQIVND (reference sequence). This CDR3 is 13 amino acids long. V lost 3 bases, J lost 6 bases, and 9 bases lay in between. For the CDR3, the DNA is TGTGCCAGTAGTATCTGGGAGGTTCAGCCCCAGCATTTT. Protein product: CASSIWEVQPQHF. Together with reference TRBV19 and TRBJ1-5, the CDR3 gives the full variable domain: DGGITQSPKYLFRKEGQNVTLSCEQNLNHDAMYWYRQDPGQGLRLIYYSQIVNDFQKGDIAEGYSVSREKKESFPLTVTSAQKNPTAFYLCASSIWEVQPQHFGDGTRLSIL.

V and J are TRBV28 and TRBJ2-3; D is unclear. In germline, CDR1 is MDHEN, CDR2 SYDVKM. V gave up 6 bases and J gave up 7 bases, with 8 bases separating them. CDR3 length: 11 amino acids. CDR3 loop: CASRNINTQYF. The CDR3 DNA follows: TGTGCCAGCAGAAACATAAATACGCAGTATTTT.

This clone was detected only a few times. The chain joins TRBV6-1 to TRBJ1-1, with 7 bases that match TRBD1. Germline values: CDR1 MNHNS, CDR2 SASEGT. V was pared by 7 bases and J by 0 bases, with 5 bases of the junction left unmatched. The CDR3 spans 14 residues. The CDR3: CASIIDRVNTEAFF. In nucleotides, the CDR3 is TGTGCCAGCATAATCGACAGGGTGAACACTGAAGCTTTCTTT.

The V gene is TRBV13, the J gene TRBJ2-2; 8 nucleotides agree with TRBD1. The germline CDR1 and CDR2 sequences are PRHDT and FYEKMQ (reference sequence). The junction had 6 bases not matched to a gene; V was cut back by 5 bases and J by 4 bases. The CDR3 runs to 15 residues. CDR3: CASSIRTGFTGELFF. The DNA for the CDR3 is TGTGCCAGCAGCATAAGGACAGGGTTCACCGGGGAGCTGTTTTTT.

DNA for the CDR3: TGCGCCAGCAGCCAAGACAAGGGGCCCCCACCCTACGAGCAGTACTTC. It is translated as CASSQDKGPPPYEQYF. The gene calls are TRBV4-3 and TRBJ2-7; D is possibly TRBD1 (5 bases). Germline-derived CDR1 and CDR2 are LGHNA and YSLEER. The CDR3 totals 16 residues. V was clipped by 0 bases and J by 2 bases, with 14 bases between them.

This clone was counted a few times. The V call is TRBV18, the J call TRBJ1-1; 8 nucleotides match TRBD1. After removal of 6 bases from V and 3 bases from J, the junction contained 3 bases not matched to a gene. The germline CDR1 and CDR2 sequences are KGHSH and LQKENI. CDR3 length: 13 residues. The DNA for the CDR3 is TGTGCCAGCTCTTCGGGACAGGACACTGAAGCTTTCTTT. It codes for CASSSGQDTEAFF. The complete variable domain, with remaining parts taken from reference TRBV18 and TRBJ1-1, reads NAGVMQNPRHLVRRRGQEARLRCSPMKGHSHVYWYRQLPEEGLKFMVYLQKENIIDESGMPKERFSAEFPKEGPSILRIQQVVRGDSAAYFCASSSGQDTEAFFGQGTRLTVV.

The chain joins TRBV30 to TRBJ1-1, with D perhaps matching TRBD1 (6 bases). Germline V gives CDR1 GTSNPN, CDR2 SVGIG (reference sequence). The ends were cut back, 1 base at V and 5 bases at J, with 8 bases in the middle. This CDR3 contains 12 residues. The CDR3 loop reads CAWSGQATEAFF. The CDR3 DNA sequence: TGTGCCTGGAGTGGACAGGCGACTGAAGCTTTCTTT.

The chain uses TRBV19 and TRBJ1-2; unclear D gene. Trimming took 1 base from V and 6 from J, leaving 15 bases between them. Germline-derived CDR1 and CDR2 are LNHDA and SQIVND (reference sequence). The CDR3 loop spans 15 amino acids. Written as DNA, the CDR3 is TGTGCCAGTAGTATAGCCCGGAATCTGAGGGATGGCTACACCTTC. Translated, it gives CASSIARNLRDGYTF.

The gene calls are TRBV5-4 and TRBJ1-1; 7 positions match TRBD1. Germline lookup yields CDR1 SGHNT and CDR2 YYREEE (reference sequence). This CDR3 contains 12 residues. V dropped 5 bases and J dropped 8; count of bases not matched to a gene: 6. CDR3: CASSQGDWEAFF. DNA for the CDR3: TGTGCCAGCAGTCAGGGGGATTGGGAAGCTTTCTTT.

This clone came up a few times. The gene calls are TRBV6-1 and TRBJ2-1; maybe TRBD1 (5 bases). The CDR3 consists of 14 residues. The V and J ends lost 4 bases and 2 bases respectively, with 9 bases between them. Per the germline V gene, CDR1 is MNHNS and CDR2 is SASEGT. The CDR3 DNA is TGTGCCAGCAGTGTAAGGGGTCCCTACAATGAGCAGTTCTTC. Protein product: CASSVRGPYNEQFF.

This clone was recorded once. CDR3 coding DNA: TGTGCCAGCAGTGAAGTATCGGGAGCGGCGGATACGCAGTATTTT. This gives the protein CASSEVSGAADTQYF. V is TRBV6-1 and J is TRBJ2-3; D is possibly TRBD2 (6 bases). CDR3 length equals 15 residues. V lost 1 base and J 6 bases, leaving 14 bases between the germline ends. Germline V lookup: CDR1 MNHNS, CDR2 SASEGT.

The rearrangement uses TRBV13 and TRBJ2-1, with 7 bases that match TRBD2. The V and J ends lost 5 bases and 0 bases, in that order; junction bases with no gene match: 10. Germline assignment: CDR1 PRHDT and CDR2 FYEKMQ (reference sequence). CDR3 size: 17 residues. Here the CDR3 DNA reads TGTGCCAGCAGCCTTACGGGGGACTATTCCTCCTACAATGAGCAGTTCTTC. Its translation is CASSLTGDYSSYNEQFF.